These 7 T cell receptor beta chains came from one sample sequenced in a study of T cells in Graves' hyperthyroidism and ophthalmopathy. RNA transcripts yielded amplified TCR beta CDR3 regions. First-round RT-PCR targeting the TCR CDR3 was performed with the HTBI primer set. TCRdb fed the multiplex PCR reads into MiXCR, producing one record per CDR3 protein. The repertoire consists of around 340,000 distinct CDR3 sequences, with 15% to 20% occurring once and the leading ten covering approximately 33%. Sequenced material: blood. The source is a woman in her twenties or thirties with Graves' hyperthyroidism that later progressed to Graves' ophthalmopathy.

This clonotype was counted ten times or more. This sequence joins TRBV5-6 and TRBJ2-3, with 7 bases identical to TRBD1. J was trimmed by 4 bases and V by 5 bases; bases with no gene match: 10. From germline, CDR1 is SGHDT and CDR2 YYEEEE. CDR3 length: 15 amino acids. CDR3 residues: CASRLDRDDADTQYF. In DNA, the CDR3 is TGTGCCAGCAGACTCGACAGGGACGACGCAGATACGCAGTATTTT.

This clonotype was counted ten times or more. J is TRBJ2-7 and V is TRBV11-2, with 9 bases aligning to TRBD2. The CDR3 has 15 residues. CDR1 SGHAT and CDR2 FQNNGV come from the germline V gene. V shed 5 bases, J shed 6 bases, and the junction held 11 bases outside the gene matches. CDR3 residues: CASSPLAGVAGEQYF. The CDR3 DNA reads TGTGCCAGCAGCCCCTTAGCGGGAGTTGCTGGCGAGCAGTACTTC.

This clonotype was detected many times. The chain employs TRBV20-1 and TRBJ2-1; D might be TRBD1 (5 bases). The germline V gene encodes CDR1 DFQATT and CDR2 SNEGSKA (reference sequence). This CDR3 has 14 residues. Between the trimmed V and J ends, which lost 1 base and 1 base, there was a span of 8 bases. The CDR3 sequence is CSARVDRSYNEQFF. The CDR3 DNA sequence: TGCAGTGCTAGAGTCGACAGATCCTACAATGAGCAGTTCTTC.

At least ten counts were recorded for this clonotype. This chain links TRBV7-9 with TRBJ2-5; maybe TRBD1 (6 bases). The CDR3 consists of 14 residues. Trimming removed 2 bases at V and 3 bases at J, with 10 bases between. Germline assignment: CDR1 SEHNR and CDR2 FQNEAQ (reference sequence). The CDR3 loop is CASSLWDTEETQYF. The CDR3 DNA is TGTGCCAGCAGCTTATGGGACACTGAAGAGACCCAGTACTTC.

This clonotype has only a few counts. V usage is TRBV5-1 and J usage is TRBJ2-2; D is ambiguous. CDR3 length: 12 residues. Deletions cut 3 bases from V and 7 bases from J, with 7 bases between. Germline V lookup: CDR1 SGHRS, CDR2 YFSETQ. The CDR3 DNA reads TGCGCCAGCAGCTATACGAGCGGGGAGCTGTTTTTT. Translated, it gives CASSYTSGELFF. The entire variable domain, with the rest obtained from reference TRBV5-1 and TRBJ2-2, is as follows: KAGVTQTPRYLIKTRGQQVTLSCSPISGHRSVSWYQQTPGQGLQFLFEYFSETQRNKGNFPGRFSGRQFSNSRSEMNVSTLELGDSALYLCASSYTSGELFFGEGSRLTVL.

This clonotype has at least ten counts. CDR3 sequence: CASSQVRGMGEQYF. As DNA, the CDR3 is TGTGCCAGCAGCCAAGTAAGAGGGATGGGGGAGCAGTACTTC. The chain carries TRBV3-1 and TRBJ2-7, with D possibly TRBD2 on 5 matching bases. Per germline, CDR1 LGHDT and CDR2 YNNKEL (reference sequence). The CDR3 loop spans 14 amino acids. Trimming cost V 1 base and J 7 bases, with 14 bases left between them.

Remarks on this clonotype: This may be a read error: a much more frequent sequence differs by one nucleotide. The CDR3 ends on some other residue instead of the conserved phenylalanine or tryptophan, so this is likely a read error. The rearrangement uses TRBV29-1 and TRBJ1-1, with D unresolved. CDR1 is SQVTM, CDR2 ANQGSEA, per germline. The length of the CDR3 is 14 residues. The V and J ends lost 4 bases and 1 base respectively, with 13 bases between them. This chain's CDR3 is CSVALGLQNTEAFL. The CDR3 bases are TGCAGCGTTGCACTAGGGTTACAGAACACTGAAGCTTTCCTT.